This T cell receptor (beta chain) was captured by sequencing in a study of shared clonotypes between healthy human individuals (TCRdb year 2020). As for the study more broadly: A couple of women and a few men aged 18 to 49 years were included in the cohort. The study deeply sequenced blood TCR repertoires of several healthy adults to estimate repertoire size and the extent of clonotype sharing between individuals. Each donor's leukapheresis produced roughly between roughly 0.9 and 8.9 billion PBMCs. Different laboratories and diverse techniques were used to prepare libraries and sequence TCR repertoires, to increase sequencing depth and limit assay-specific biases. For each donor, three plates each were used for CD4 naive and CD4 memory, two plates were used for CD8 naive, and one plate was used for CD8 memory.

Using the deep immunoSEQ assay, multiplex PCR amplified TCR CDR3 regions from genomic DNA. Genomic DNA extracted from each cell subset was distributed evenly over all wells of several immunoSEQ 96-well plates, and each plate served as one replicate. Each replicate PCR for sorted subsets received 200 ng genomic DNA, equal to tens of thousands of T cell genomes. Purified libraries were quantified with a Qubit 3.0 fluorometer, sized on a Bioanalyzer 2100, and re-quantified with the KAPA Library Quantification kit. Every immunoSEQ 96-well plate was sequenced on a dedicated single-read 150-cycle Illumina NextSeq 550 flow cell. Processing in the source paper ran as follows. Because the immunoSEQ output held only junctional sequences and lacked quality scores, the filtering could not match the filtering applied to full-length reads. Sequences were annotated with PyIR, a Python wrapper for IgBLAST v1.9, and V/J genes and CDR3 were assigned using IMGT germline references. Reads with weak V/J assignments (E-value above 1e-6), missing CDR3, stop codons, out-of-frame junctions, or ambiguous translated residues were removed. A V3J clonotype was defined by an identical inferred V gene, J gene, and CDR3 amino acid sequence. To compute the percentage overlap between repertoires, the number of shared unique clonotypes was divided by the size of the smaller repertoire. RTK rarefaction, the Chao1 estimator, and Recon v2.1 estimates of unobserved clonotypes were used to assess repertoire richness. For all TCRbeta clonotypes obtained by the gDNA method from four donors, generation probabilities were computed with OLGA. Not all clones reach the TCRdb copy of this immuneACCESS table, which keeps in-frame sequences only. Checked studies attribute under half of the gap to unresolved V genes and leave the rest unexplained. V, J and clone size are those of that table, while D and trimming were read from the DNA. The sample profile shows approximately 530,000 clones; 90% to 96% of them were found once. Under 0.06% of the sample comes from the top ten.

Healthy HIV-negative adults with no recently reported acute infections or vaccinations were included as donors. Every donor was a Caucasian adult living in Nashville, Tennessee, USA. CD4+ T cells were enriched by magnetic negative selection; naive cells were then positively selected on CD45RA, and the negative fraction formed the memory subset. Blood was collected by leukapheresis, and PBMCs were isolated by Ficoll-Histopaque density gradient centrifugation and then cryopreserved in liquid nitrogen vapor phase. Analytical flow cytometry was used to check the purity and quantity of each magnetically sorted T cell population. Genomic DNA was isolated from every sorted fraction and measured by UV absorbance on a Nanodrop 2000c. Results and caveats for the whole study, not just this receptor: Clonotypes shared by all four sorted-subset donors showed higher generation probabilities than non-shared clonotypes. Based on pairwise subsampling, the degree of clonotype sharing among donors was expected to be affected by sequencing depth. Only blood was sampled, and tissue TCR repertoires likely differ from those in blood. Naive subsets generally had larger estimated clonotype richness than memory subsets. The small number of donors limited the genetic and exposure-history diversity represented. About 5% of naive CD4, 3.5% of naive CD8, 2% to 2.5% of memory CD4, and about 0.4% of memory CD8 clonotypes were shared across a few donors. Rarefaction of sorted-subset datasets indicated incomplete sequencing despite the large sequencing depth.

The count of this clone is one. What antigen it recognizes has not been identified. No qualities accompany the bases; no much larger clone lies one base away. Material for sequencing was naive CD4+ T cells sorted from blood. The intended sense of this specimen's cell subset or site label: CD45RA+ positively selected. The source is a woman aged 25-40 years in good health.

The DNA is TGCGCCAGCAGCTTGGCCCCAGACGACTATGGCTACACCTTC. This encodes CASSLAPDDYGYTF. Rearrangement joined TRBV5-1 to TRBJ1-2, with the D gene not clear enough to name. From cysteine to phenylalanine, the CDR3 is 14 amino acids long. Of the read, only the CDR3 DNA is kept; its 42 bases are in frame from base 1. V gives up 0 bases and J gives up 3 bases, and the segment between their germline ends measures 9 bases. Looking up the germline V gene yields CDR1 SGHRS and CDR2 YFSETQ. Reference TRBV5-1 and TRBJ1-2 genes cover what lies past the CDR3, so the full variable domain is KAGVTQTPRYLIKTRGQQVTLSCSPISGHRSVSWYQQTPGQGLQFLFEYFSETQRNKGNFPGRFSGRQFSNSRSEMNVSTLELGDSALYLCASSLAPDDYGYTFGSGTRLTVV.